What follows are 27 T cell receptor beta chains derived from one specimen sequenced in a study of blood T cell repertoires in COVID-19. This table comes from immunoSEQ multiplex PCR, and its TCRdb copy is limited to in-frame clones, with some not included. The sample includes about 340,000 clones, 80% to 90% of them seen just once. The sequenced sample consisted of peripheral blood. The receptors here all came from a woman in her forties or fifties with COVID-19, enrolled during active disease.

This chain links TRBV9 with TRBJ1-6; D is ambiguous. CDR3 length: 16 amino acids. Trimming took 0 bases from V and 5 from J, leaving 12 bases between them. CDR1 SGDLS and CDR2 YYNGEE come from the germline V gene. The CDR3, as DNA: TGTGCCAGCAGCGTAGATGCGAACCGCGATAATTCACCCCTCCACTTT. This translates into CASSVDANRDNSPLHF.

This clone came up a few times. This chain joins TRBV30 and TRBJ1-6; TRBD1 aligns across 9 bases. CDR1 and CDR2 from the germline V gene are GTSNPN and SVGIG (reference sequence). The CDR3 has 15 amino acids. V lost 5 bases to trimming and J lost 9 bases; unmatched junction nucleotides: 11. The CDR3 region has the DNA TGTGCCTGGGACGGGACAGGGATCAGGGGTTCACCCCTCCACTTT. It translates to CAWDGTGIRGSPLHF.

The chain carries TRBV5-1 and TRBJ1-1; a weak D match, TRBD1 (5 bases). Germline V gives CDR1 SGHRS, CDR2 YFSETQ. The ends were cut back, 4 bases at V and 1 base at J, with 11 bases in the middle. There are 14 residues in the CDR3. DNA for the CDR3: TGCGCCAGCAGCCCGGGGGTTACGAACACTGAAGCTTTCTTT. The encoded protein is CASSPGVTNTEAFF.

This chain links TRBV7-6 with TRBJ1-2, with 9 bases that match TRBD1. The CDR3 consists of 16 residues. Germline V gene sequence: CDR1 SGHVS, CDR2 FNYEAQ. The V segment lost 0 bases and the J segment 6 bases; nucleotides outside the gene matches: 8. In DNA form, the CDR3 reads TGTGCCAGCAGCTTAGCGGGGACAGGGAGTGTTAATGGCTACACCTTC. Amino acids: CASSLAGTGSVNGYTF.

This clone was detected only a few times. The gene calls are TRBV9 and TRBJ1-3; 7 bases agree with TRBD1. This CDR3 region has 16 residues. Trimming took 3 bases from V and 0 from J; bases not matched to a gene: 6. Germline V CDR1 and CDR2: SGDLS, YYNGEE. As DNA, the CDR3 is TGTGCCAGCAGCGCCTCGGGACAGTCCTCTGGAAACACCATATATTTT. This translates into CASSASGQSSGNTIYF. Full variable domain (missing parts from reference TRBV9 and TRBJ1-3): DSGVTQTPKHLITATGQRVTLRCSPRSGDLSVYWYQQSLDQGLQFLIQYYNGEERAKGNILERFSAQQFPDLHSELNLSSLELGDSALYFCASSASGQSSGNTIYFGEGSWLTVV.

The chain combines TRBV7-9 with TRBJ2-1, with TRBD2 matching 7 bases. The CDR3 spans 16 residues. The V gene's germline CDR1 is SEHNR and CDR2 FQNEAQ (reference sequence). V gave up 1 base and J gave up 4 bases; unmatched junction bases: 7. The CDR3 protein is CASSLEGTNRYNEQFF. The CDR3 coding sequence is TGTGCCAGCAGCTTAGAAGGGACTAACCGTTACAATGAGCAGTTCTTC. Looking up the rest from reference TRBV7-9 and TRBJ2-1 gives the full variable domain: DTGVSQNPRHKITKRGQNVTFRCDPISEHNRLYWYRQTLGQGPEFLTYFQNEAQLEKSRLLSDRFSAERPKGSFSTLEIQRTEQGDSAMYLCASSLEGTNRYNEQFFGPGTRLTVL.

CDR3 region: CASSKEYGSTEAFF. CDR3 nucleotide sequence: TGTGCCAGCAGCAAGGAATATGGGAGTACTGAAGCTTTCTTT. The genes are TRBV11-3 and TRBJ1-1; D ambiguous. V shed 5 bases and J shed 5 bases, with 15 bases lying between them. Germline lookup yields CDR1 SGHNT and CDR2 YENEEA. CDR3 length: 14 residues.

In this sample, this clone turned up once. V is TRBV4-1 and J is TRBJ1-2; 10 bases match TRBD1. The CDR3 sequence is 17 residues long. Losses at the gene ends were 4 bases for V and 3 bases for J; bases not matched to a gene: 11. Germline V CDR1 and CDR2: MGHRA, YSYEKL. The CDR3 DNA follows: TGCGCCAGCAGCCCCTCCGGGACAGGGGTAGTTTACTATGGCTACACCTTC. Its translation is CASSPSGTGVVYYGYTF.

The rearrangement uses TRBV14 and TRBJ1-3, with D uncertain. CDR3 length: 16 amino acids. V was cut by 1 base and J by 0 bases, with 10 bases left in between. CDR1 SGHDN and CDR2 FVKESK come from the germline V gene. CDR3 DNA sequence: TGTGCCAGCAGCCAAGGACTGCCGAGCTCTGGAAACACCATATATTTT. It yields the protein CASSQGLPSSGNTIYF.

This clone occurred a few times. This rearrangement joins TRBV5-1 to TRBJ1-6; perhaps TRBD1 as D (6 bases). Trimming took off 2 bases at V and 5 bases at J, with 11 bases between the two ends. Germline CDR1 SGHRS, CDR2 YFSETQ. The CDR3 spans 15 residues. CDR3 coding DNA: TGCGCCAGCAGCTTTGGGACATCGGATAATTCACCCCTCCACTTT. Protein sequence: CASSFGTSDNSPLHF. The entire variable domain, with the rest obtained from reference TRBV5-1 and TRBJ1-6, is as follows: KAGVTQTPRYLIKTRGQQVTLSCSPISGHRSVSWYQQTPGQGLQFLFEYFSETQRNKGNFPGRFSGRQFSNSRSEMNVSTLELGDSALYLCASSFGTSDNSPLHFGNGTRLTVT.

This chain links TRBV5-4 with TRBJ2-4; 11 bases map to TRBD2. The CDR3 runs 14 residues. Germline V gene sequence: CDR1 SGHNT, CDR2 YYREEE (reference sequence). The junction had 3 bases not matched to a gene; V was cut back by 5 bases and J by 5 bases. Written as DNA, the CDR3 is TGTGCCAGCAGTTCACTAGCGGGGGAAAACATTCAGTACTTC. Translation: CASSSLAGENIQYF.

This sequence joins TRBV7-2 and TRBJ1-6; D is undetermined. From germline, CDR1 is SGHTA and CDR2 FQGNSA. V dropped 5 bases and J dropped 6 bases, with 14 bases sitting between them. CDR3 length: 15 amino acids. The CDR3 nucleotides are TGTGCCAGCAGCCAATACTATACCCCTAATTCACCCCTCCACTTT. As protein: CASSQYYTPNSPLHF.

This chain links TRBV25-1 with TRBJ1-1, with TRBD1 as a possible D gene (5 bases). V lost 6 bases and J lost 3, with 17 bases in between. The CDR3 runs to 15 residues. Germline V gives CDR1 MGHDK, CDR2 SYGVNS. The CDR3 DNA follows: TGTGCCAGCAGATGGGGGGTTGGGATCCACACTGAAGCTTTCTTT. This gives the protein CASRWGVGIHTEAFF.

The rearrangement joins TRBV7-9 to TRBJ2-7, with 11 bases identical to TRBD1. This CDR3 comprises 15 residues. V was pared by 4 bases and J by 6 bases, with 8 bases of the junction left unmatched. Germline values: CDR1 SEHNR, CDR2 FQNEAQ (reference sequence). CDR3 sequence reads: CASSSDRDRGSEQYF. CDR3 sequence (DNA): TGTGCCAGCAGCTCGGACCGGGACAGGGGGTCCGAGCAGTACTTC.

The CDR3 reads CASSLAIGTETNYGYTF. DNA for the CDR3: TGTGCCAGCAGCTTAGCGATAGGGACAGAAACTAACTATGGCTACACCTTC. V is TRBV11-2 and J is TRBJ1-2; TRBD1 matches 7 bases. J was trimmed by 0 bases and V by 1 base; bases with no gene match: 8. CDR1 is SGHAT and CDR2 is FQNNGV in the germline V gene. The CDR3 has 17 residues.

The V call is TRBV6-1, the J call TRBJ2-2; D ambiguous. The V end was cut by 3 bases, the J end by 3 bases, with 20 bases between. Germline V gives CDR1 MNHNS, CDR2 SASEGT. The CDR3 totals 18 residues. The CDR3 DNA sequence: TGTGCCAGCAGTGATTCCATCTTTGTCTACCTAGACACCGGGGAGCTGTTTTTT. Translated, it gives CASSDSIFVYLDTGELFF.

V is TRBV27 and J is TRBJ1-2; a weak D match, TRBD1 (6 bases). Looked up from germline, CDR1 is MNHEY and CDR2 is SMNVEV (reference sequence). With 6 bases removed from V and 4 bases from J, the gap between germline ends came to 18 bases. The CDR3 is made up of 15 amino acids. CDR3 residues: CASRNPGEGGYGYTF. The DNA for the CDR3 is TGTGCCAGCAGAAATCCGGGCGAAGGGGGCTATGGCTACACCTTC.

The J gene is TRBJ1-2, the V gene TRBV7-9; the match to TRBD1 covers 8 bases. Germline values: CDR1 SEHNR, CDR2 FQNEAQ (reference sequence). V lost 1 base and J lost 4; bases outside the gene matches: 2. The CDR3 consists of 14 residues. Here the CDR3 DNA reads TGTGCCAGCAGCTTAGTTACAGGGGGCTATGGCTACACCTTC. This codes for CASSLVTGGYGYTF.

The V gene is TRBV9, the J gene TRBJ1-2; 7 nucleotides agree with TRBD1. V lost 4 bases and J lost 5; bases outside the gene matches: 5. This CDR3 is 13 amino acids long. Looked up from germline, CDR1 is SGDLS and CDR2 is YYNGEE. The CDR3 nucleotides are TGTGCCAGCAGCCCCGGGACAGTTTATGGCTACACCTTC. Protein product: CASSPGTVYGYTF.

The chain links TRBV3-1 (or the pseudogene TRBV3-2) to TRBJ1-4; D ambiguous. The germline V and J ends were trimmed by 0 bases and 4 bases, with 6 bases remaining between them. CDR1 is LGHDT and CDR2 is YNNKEL in the germline V gene (reference sequence). This CDR3 spans 14 amino acids. The CDR3 sequence is CASSQEGGNEKLFF. Here the CDR3 DNA reads TGTGCCAGCAGCCAAGAAGGAGGTAATGAAAAACTGTTTTTT.

DNA of the CDR3: TGTGCCAGTAGTACTGCTCAGAAGTACTACACCTTC. It specifies CASSTAQKYYTF. This rearrangement joins TRBV19 to TRBJ1-2; D is unclear. The germline V gene has CDR1 LNHDA and CDR2 SQIVND (reference sequence). This CDR3 is 12 amino acids long. V was shortened by 4 bases and J by 10 bases, with 13 bases between the two germline ends.

V usage is TRBV7-9 and J usage is TRBJ2-3; tentatively, D is TRBD2 (6 bases). The CDR3 totals 15 residues. Trimming cost V 5 bases and J 2 bases, with 14 bases left between them. The V gene's germline CDR1 is SEHNR and CDR2 FQNEAQ (reference sequence). The CDR3 region is CASSLGLPITDTQYF. The DNA of the CDR3 is TGTGCCAGCAGCCTGGGACTTCCCATCACAGATACGCAGTATTTT.

V and J are TRBV19 and TRBJ2-7; D is possibly TRBD1 (5 bases). Germline loops: CDR1 LNHDA, CDR2 SQIVND (reference sequence). With 5 bases removed from V and 2 bases from J, the gap between germline ends came to 19 bases. This CDR3 comprises 16 residues. The CDR3 DNA follows: TGTGCCAGTAGTTCCCACAGAGACAGTCGTACCTACGAGCAGTACTTC. The encoded protein is CASSSHRDSRTYEQYF.

The count of this clone is one. V usage is TRBV5-1 and J usage is TRBJ2-7, with D possibly being TRBD1 (6 bases). Germline CDR1 SGHRS, CDR2 YFSETQ. There are 16 residues in the CDR3. Trimming took 1 base from V and 3 from J, leaving 17 bases between them. The CDR3 nucleotides are TGCGCCAGCAGCTTGCGTCTTCGGGACATCGGCTACGAGCAGTACTTC. Protein: CASSLRLRDIGYEQYF.

CDR3 sequence (DNA): TGCAGCGTTGTGGAGGGGGGGCAGGGTTGGAACATTCAGTACTTC. Protein product: CSVVEGGQGWNIQYF. The chain uses TRBV29-1 and TRBJ2-4; D is perhaps TRBD2 (7 bases). V was clipped by 4 bases and J by 7 bases, with 20 bases between them. CDR1 and CDR2 from the germline V gene are SQVTM and ANQGSEA. The CDR3 contains 15 residues.

The V call is TRBV19, the J call TRBJ2-2; TRBD1 matches 9 bases. CDR3 length equals 14 residues. Germline loops: CDR1 LNHDA, CDR2 SQIVND (reference sequence). J gave up 8 bases and V 10 bases, and 11 bases lay outside the gene matches. The CDR3 DNA sequence: TGTGCCACTCGATCTAGGGACAGGGCTGGGGAGCTGTTTTTT. Amino acids: CATRSRDRAGELFF. Variable domain in full (rest from reference TRBV19 and TRBJ2-2): DGGITQSPKYLFRKEGQNVTLSCEQNLNHDAMYWYRQDPGQGLRLIYYSQIVNDFQKGDIAEGYSVSREKKESFPLTVTSAQKNPTAFYLCATRSRDRAGELFFGEGSRLTVL.

The rearrangement links TRBV7-2 to TRBJ2-7; 11 positions match TRBD2. This CDR3 is built from 14 residues. CDR1 and CDR2 (germline): SGHTA, FQGNSA. V shed 3 bases and J 6 bases; nucleotides not matched to a gene: 4. The CDR3 loop reads CASSLRLAGGEQYF. The DNA for the CDR3 is TGTGCCAGCAGCTTGCGGCTAGCGGGAGGCGAGCAGTACTTC. The complete variable domain, with remaining parts taken from reference TRBV7-2 and TRBJ2-7, reads GAGVSQSPSNKVTEKGKDVELRCDPISGHTALYWYRQSLGQGLEFLIYFQGNSAPDKSGLPSDRFSAERTGGSVSTLTIQRTQQEDSAVYLCASSLRLAGGEQYFGPGTRLTVT.